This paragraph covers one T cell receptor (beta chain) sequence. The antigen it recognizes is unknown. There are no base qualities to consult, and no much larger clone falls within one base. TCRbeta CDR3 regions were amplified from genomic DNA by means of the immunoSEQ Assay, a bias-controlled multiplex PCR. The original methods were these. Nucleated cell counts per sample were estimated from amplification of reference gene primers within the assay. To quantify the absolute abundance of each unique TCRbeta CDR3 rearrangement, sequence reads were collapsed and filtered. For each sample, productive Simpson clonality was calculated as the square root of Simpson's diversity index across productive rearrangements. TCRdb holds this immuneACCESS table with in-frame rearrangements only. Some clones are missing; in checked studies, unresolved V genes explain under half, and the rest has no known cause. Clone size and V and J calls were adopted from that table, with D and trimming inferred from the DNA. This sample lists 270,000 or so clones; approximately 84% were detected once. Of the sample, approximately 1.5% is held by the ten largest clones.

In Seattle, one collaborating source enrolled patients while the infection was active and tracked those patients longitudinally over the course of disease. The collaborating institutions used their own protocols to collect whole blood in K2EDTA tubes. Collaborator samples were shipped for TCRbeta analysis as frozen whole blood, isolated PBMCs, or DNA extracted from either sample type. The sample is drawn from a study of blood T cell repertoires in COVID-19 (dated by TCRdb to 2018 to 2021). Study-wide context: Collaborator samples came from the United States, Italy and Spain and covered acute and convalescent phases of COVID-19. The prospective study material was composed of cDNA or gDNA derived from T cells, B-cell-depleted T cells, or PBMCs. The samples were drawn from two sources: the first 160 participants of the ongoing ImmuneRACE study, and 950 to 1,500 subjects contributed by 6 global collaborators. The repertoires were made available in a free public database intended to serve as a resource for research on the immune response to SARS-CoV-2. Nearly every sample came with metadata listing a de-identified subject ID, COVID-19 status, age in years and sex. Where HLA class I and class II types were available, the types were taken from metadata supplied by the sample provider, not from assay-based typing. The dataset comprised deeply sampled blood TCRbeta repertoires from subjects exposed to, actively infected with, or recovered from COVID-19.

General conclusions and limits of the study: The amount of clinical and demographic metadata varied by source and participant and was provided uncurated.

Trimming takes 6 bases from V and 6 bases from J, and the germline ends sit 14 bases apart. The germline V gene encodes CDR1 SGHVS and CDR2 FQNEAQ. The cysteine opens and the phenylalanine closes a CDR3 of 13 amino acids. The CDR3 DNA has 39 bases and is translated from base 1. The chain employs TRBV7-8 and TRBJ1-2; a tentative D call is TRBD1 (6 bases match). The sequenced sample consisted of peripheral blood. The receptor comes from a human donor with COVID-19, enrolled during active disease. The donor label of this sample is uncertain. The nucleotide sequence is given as TGTGCCAGCAGGGGGGGGCAGGGAGATGGCTACACCTTC. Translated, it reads CASRGGQGDGYTF.